One sample yielded the 21 T cell receptor beta chains listed below, sequenced in a study of shared clonotypes between healthy human individuals. TCRdb's table, derived via immunoSEQ multiplex PCR, lists solely in-frame clones and lacks some. In the table there are some 480,000 clones, around three quarters of which are singletons. Material for sequencing was PBMCs. Receptors originate from a woman aged 40 to 50 in good health. Some clones in this sample may be carry-over from other donors' samples.

This clone appeared a few times. V and J are TRBV4-1 and TRBJ2-3; either TRBD1 or TRBD2 may fit D (6 bases each). In germline, CDR1 is MGHRA, CDR2 YSYEKL. CDR3 length equals 16 residues. V was cut by 2 bases and J by 2 bases, with 14 bases left in between. DNA for the CDR3: TGCGCCAGCAGCCAATCCGGCGGGACAACCACAGATACGCAGTATTTT. This encodes CASSQSGGTTTDTQYF.

The rearrangement uses TRBV4-2 and TRBJ2-7; perhaps TRBD1 as D (6 bases). The CDR3 has 15 residues. The V gene lost 4 bases and the J gene lost 6 bases, with 19 bases spanning the gap. CDR1 and CDR2 from the germline V gene are LGHNA and YNFKEQ. The CDR3 loop is CASSREGGFYGEQYF. DNA for the CDR3: TGTGCCAGCAGCCGCGAAGGGGGTTTTTATGGCGAGCAGTACTTC.

This chain joins TRBV9 and TRBJ2-5, with 8 bases aligning to TRBD1. The CDR3 is 17 residues long. CDR1 and CDR2 from the germline V gene are SGDLS and YYNGEE. V dropped 0 bases and J dropped 5; count of bases not matched to a gene: 12. CDR3 bases: TGTGCCAGCAGCGTAGGCCCGGACAGGGACATCCGCGAGACCCAGTACTTC. Amino acid sequence: CASSVGPDRDIRETQYF.

J is TRBJ2-7 and V is TRBV6-5, with a weak D call TRBD1 (5 bases). The germline V gene has CDR1 MNHEY and CDR2 SVGAGI. This CDR3 has 13 amino acids. The V and J ends lost 10 bases and 0 bases respectively, with 13 bases between them. The CDR3 reads CATQGGNSYEQYF. The CDR3 DNA reads TGTGCCACCCAGGGTGGGAACTCCTACGAGCAGTACTTC.

The sample holds a few counts of this clone. The rearrangement uses TRBV5-1 and TRBJ1-1; 10 bases fit TRBD1. Germline assignment: CDR1 SGHRS and CDR2 YFSETQ. The V gene end was trimmed by 0 bases and the J gene end by 5 bases; junction bases not matched to a gene: 10. The CDR3 is 17 amino acids. Here the CDR3 reads CASSLGPSGQGRTEAFF. The CDR3 DNA sequence: TGCGCCAGCAGCTTGGGACCCTCGGGACAGGGGAGGACTGAAGCTTTCTTT.

About this clone: A junction boundary mismatches the germline segment, possibly from a read error. The chain links TRBV7-7 to TRBJ2-1; TRBD2 might be the D (5 bases). Per the germline V gene, CDR1 is SSHAT and CDR2 is FNYEAQ (reference sequence). The length of the CDR3 is 13 residues. The CDR3 nucleotides read TGTGCTAGCAGCTTAGGCGGGCCCAATGAGCAGTTCTTC. This translates into CASSLGGPNEQFF.

This chain uses TRBV30 with TRBJ1-1; D ambiguous. With 2 bases removed from V and 5 bases from J, the gap between germline ends came to 12 bases. Germline values: CDR1 GTSNPN, CDR2 SVGIG (reference sequence). The CDR3 is made up of 13 amino acids. In DNA, the CDR3 is TGTGCCTGGAGTAATGGGCGGGATACTGAAGCTTTCTTT. Its translation: CAWSNGRDTEAFF.

The rearrangement joins TRBV9 to TRBJ2-3; D not resolved. Trimming shortened V by 3 bases and J by 3 bases, and 17 bases separated the two germline ends. This CDR3 spans 16 amino acids. The germline V gene has CDR1 SGDLS and CDR2 YYNGEE. DNA for the CDR3: TGTGCCAGCAGCGCATACCTCAGACAAGCTACAGATACGCAGTATTTT. This codes for CASSAYLRQATDTQYF. Variable domain in full (rest from reference TRBV9 and TRBJ2-3): DSGVTQTPKHLITATGQRVTLRCSPRSGDLSVYWYQQSLDQGLQFLIQYYNGEERAKGNILERFSAQQFPDLHSELNLSSLELGDSALYFCASSAYLRQATDTQYFGPGTRLTVL.

There are a few counts of this clone. The gene calls are TRBV6-4 and TRBJ2-1; TRBD2 might be the D (5 bases). V was clipped by 2 bases and J by 3 bases, with 11 bases between them. Looked up from germline, CDR1 is MRHNA and CDR2 is SNTAGT. The CDR3 is 15 amino acids. The CDR3 nucleotides are TGTGCCAGCAGTGACCCGGGCACTAGCTACAATGAGCAGTTCTTC. Protein sequence: CASSDPGTSYNEQFF.

The rearrangement links TRBV6-4 to TRBJ2-7; 8 nucleotides match TRBD2. The CDR3 runs 14 residues. The V segment lost 6 bases and the J segment 0 bases; nucleotides outside the gene matches: 4. Germline loops: CDR1 MRHNA, CDR2 SNTAGT. CDR3 protein: CASSREGHSYEQYF. CDR3 DNA sequence: TGTGCCAGCAGCCGGGAGGGCCACTCCTACGAGCAGTACTTC.

The genes are TRBV30 and TRBJ1-2; TRBD1 agrees at 8 bases. Per the germline V gene, CDR1 is GTSNPN and CDR2 is SVGIG (reference sequence). There are 12 residues in the CDR3. The J segment lost 8 bases and the V segment lost 2 bases, leaving 4 bases of the junction unmatched. The CDR3 region is CAWSLQGEGYTF. For the CDR3, the DNA is TGTGCCTGGAGTCTACAGGGGGAGGGCTACACCTTC.

The rearrangement joins TRBV7-9 to TRBJ1-1; TRBD1 matches at 7 bases. The V gene end was trimmed by 3 bases and the J gene end by 11 bases; junction bases not matched to a gene: 12. Germline V CDR1 and CDR2: SEHNR, FQNEAQ (reference sequence). The CDR3 has 14 residues. CDR3 coding DNA: TGTGCCAGCAGCTTGGGGGATCAAAGGGGGCAGGCTTTCTTT. This translates into CASSLGDQRGQAFF. The full variable domain, with the rest looked up from reference TRBV7-9 and TRBJ1-1, is DTGVSQNPRHKITKRGQNVTFRCDPISEHNRLYWYRQTLGQGPEFLTYFQNEAQLEKSRLLSDRFSAERPKGSFSTLEIQRTEQGDSAMYLCASSLGDQRGQAFFGQGTRLTVV.

This clone was observed a few times. V is TRBV5-4 and J is TRBJ2-5, with 10 bases fitting TRBD2. Germline V gene lookup returns CDR1 SGHNT and CDR2 YYREEE (reference sequence). After removal of 3 bases from V and 2 bases from J, the junction contained 10 bases not matched to a gene. CDR3 length: 17 residues. The chain's CDR3 is CASSWASGRRGQETQYF. The DNA of the CDR3 is TGTGCCAGCAGCTGGGCTAGCGGGAGAAGGGGGCAAGAGACCCAGTACTTC.

V gene TRBV11-2 combines with J gene TRBJ1-2, with D maybe TRBD1 (6 bases). Germline CDR1 is SGHAT and CDR2 is FQNNGV. The germline V and J ends were trimmed by 3 bases and 4 bases, with 12 bases remaining between them. This CDR3 region has 14 residues. The CDR3 is CASSFRDKIYGYTF. As DNA, the CDR3 is TGTGCCAGCAGCTTCCGGGACAAGATCTATGGCTACACCTTC.

This rearrangement joins TRBV5-4 to TRBJ2-1; D remains ambiguous. This CDR3 has 13 amino acids. Trimming pared 5 bases from V and 5 bases from J, leaving 11 bases between. Per the germline V gene, CDR1 is SGHNT and CDR2 is YYREEE (reference sequence). CDR3 protein: CASSRDPDNEQFF. Written as DNA, the CDR3 is TGTGCCAGCAGTAGGGATCCTGACAATGAGCAGTTCTTC. Variable domain in full (rest from reference TRBV5-4 and TRBJ2-1): ETGVTQSPTHLIKTRGQQVTLRCSSQSGHNTVSWYQQALGQGPQFIFQYYREEENGRGNFPPRFSGLQFPNYSSELNVNALELDDSALYLCASSRDPDNEQFFGPGTRLTVL.

This clone was observed a handful of times. The rearrangement uses TRBV5-5 and TRBJ1-5; a weak D match, TRBD1 (5 bases). The CDR3 is 15 amino acids. The germline CDR1 and CDR2 sequences are SGHKS and YYEKEE (reference sequence). The V end lost 4 bases, the J end lost 1 base, and 12 bases lay between the germline ends. The CDR3 here is CASSPLKGSNQPQHF. DNA of the CDR3: TGTGCCAGCAGCCCCCTGAAGGGGAGCAATCAGCCCCAGCATTTT.

The V gene is TRBV7-2, the J gene TRBJ2-1; D might be TRBD1 or TRBD2, each matching 5 bases. Germline lookup yields CDR1 SGHTA and CDR2 FQGNSA. The CDR3 loop spans 15 amino acids. Trimming shortened V by 3 bases and J by 15 bases, and 24 bases separated the two germline ends. The CDR3 loop is CASSFTPGSKGGAFF. The CDR3 DNA reads TGTGCCAGCAGCTTTACTCCGGGATCCAAGGGTGGGGCGTTCTTC.

The chain uses TRBV19 and TRBJ1-5; D is unresolved. Deletions cut 4 bases from V and 2 bases from J, with 15 bases between. The CDR3 contains 16 residues. CDR1 and CDR2 (germline): LNHDA, SQIVND (reference sequence). The CDR3: CASSTLDRSGNQPQHF. The DNA for the CDR3 is TGTGCCAGTAGTACCCTGGACCGGAGCGGCAATCAGCCCCAGCATTTT.

The rearrangement links TRBV15 to TRBJ2-1; D not resolved. This CDR3 region has 16 residues. CDR1 LNHNV and CDR2 YYDKDF come from the germline V gene (reference sequence). Trimming removed 0 bases at V and 0 bases at J, with 9 bases between. The CDR3 DNA follows: TGTGCCACCAGCAGAGACTACCAGAGCTCCTACAATGAGCAGTTCTTC. Its translation is CATSRDYQSSYNEQFF. Supplemented by reference TRBV15 and TRBJ2-1, the full variable domain reads DAMVIQNPRYQVTQFGKPVTLSCSQTLNHNVMYWYQQKSSQAPKLLFHYYDKDFNNEADTPDNFQSRRPNTSFCFLDIRSPGLGDTAMYLCATSRDYQSSYNEQFFGPGTRLTVL.

Regarding this clone: In the same sample, other DNA sequences code for this CDR3. This chain uses TRBV7-2 with TRBJ1-3; D uncertain. The germline V gene encodes CDR1 SGHTA and CDR2 FQGNSA. CDR3 length: 13 amino acids. V was shortened by 0 bases and J by 3 bases, with 3 bases between the two germline ends. CDR3 in amino acids: CASSLAVGNTIYF. For the CDR3, the DNA is TGTGCCAGCAGCTTAGCTGTTGGAAACACCATATATTTT.

To note about this clone: This same CDR3 is encoded by further DNA sequences in the sample. The CDR3 DNA is TGTGCCAGCTCACCGACTAGCTACAATGAGCAGTTCTTC. Encoded protein: CASSPTSYNEQFF. The genes are TRBV18 and TRBJ2-1, with TRBD2 as a possible D gene (6 bases). V was clipped by 3 bases and J by 3 bases, with 6 bases between them. The CDR3 extends over 13 amino acids. Germline V gene data show CDR1 as KGHSH and CDR2 as LQKENI.